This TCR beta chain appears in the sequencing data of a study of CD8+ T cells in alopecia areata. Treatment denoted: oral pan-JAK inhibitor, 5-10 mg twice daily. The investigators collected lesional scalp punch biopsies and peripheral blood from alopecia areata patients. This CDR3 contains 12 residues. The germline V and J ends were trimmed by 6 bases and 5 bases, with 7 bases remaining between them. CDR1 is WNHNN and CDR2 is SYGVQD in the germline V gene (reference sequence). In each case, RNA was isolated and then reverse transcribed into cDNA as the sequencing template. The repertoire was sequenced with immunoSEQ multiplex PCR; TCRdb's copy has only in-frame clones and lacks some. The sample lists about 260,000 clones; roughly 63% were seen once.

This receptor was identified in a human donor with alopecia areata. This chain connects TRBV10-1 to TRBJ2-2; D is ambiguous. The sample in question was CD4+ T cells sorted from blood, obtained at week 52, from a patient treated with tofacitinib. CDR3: CASSWSTGELFF. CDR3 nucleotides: TGCGCCAGCAGCTGGAGTACCGGGGAGCTGTTTTTT.